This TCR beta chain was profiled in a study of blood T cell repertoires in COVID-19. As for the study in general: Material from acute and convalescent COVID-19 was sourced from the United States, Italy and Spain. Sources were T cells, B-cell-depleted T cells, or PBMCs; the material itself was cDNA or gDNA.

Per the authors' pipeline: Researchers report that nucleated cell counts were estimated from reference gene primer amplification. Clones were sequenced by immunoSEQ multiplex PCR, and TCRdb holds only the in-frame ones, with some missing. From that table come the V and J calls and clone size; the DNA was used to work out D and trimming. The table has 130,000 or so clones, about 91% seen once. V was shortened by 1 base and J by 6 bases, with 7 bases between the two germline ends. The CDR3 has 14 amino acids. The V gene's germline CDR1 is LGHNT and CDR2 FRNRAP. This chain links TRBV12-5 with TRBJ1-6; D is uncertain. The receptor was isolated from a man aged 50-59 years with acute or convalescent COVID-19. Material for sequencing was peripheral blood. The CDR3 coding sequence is TGTGCTAGTGGTTTGGGAAACTCTAATTCACCCCTCCACTTT. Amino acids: CASGLGNSNSPLHF. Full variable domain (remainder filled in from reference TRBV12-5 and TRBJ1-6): DARVTQTPRHKVTEMGQEVTMRCQPILGHNTVFWYRQTMMQGLELLAYFRNRAPLDDSGMPKDRFSAEMPDATLATLKIQPSEPRDSAVYFCASGLGNSNSPLHFGNGTRLTVT.